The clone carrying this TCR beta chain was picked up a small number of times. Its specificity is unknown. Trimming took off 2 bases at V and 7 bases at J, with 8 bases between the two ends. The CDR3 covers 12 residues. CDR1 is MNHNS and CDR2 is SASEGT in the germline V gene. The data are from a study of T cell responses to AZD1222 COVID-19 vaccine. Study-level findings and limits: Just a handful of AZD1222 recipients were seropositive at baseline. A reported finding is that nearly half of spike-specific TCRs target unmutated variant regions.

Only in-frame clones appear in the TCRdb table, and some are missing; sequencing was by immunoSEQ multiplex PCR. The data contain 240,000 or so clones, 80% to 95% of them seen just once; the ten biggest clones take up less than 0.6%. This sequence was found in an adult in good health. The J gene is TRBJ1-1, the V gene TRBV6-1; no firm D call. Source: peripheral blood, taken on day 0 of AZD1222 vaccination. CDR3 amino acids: CASSELRSEAFF. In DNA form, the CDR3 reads TGTGCCAGCAGTGAACTTAGGAGTGAAGCTTTCTTT.